The 26 T cell receptor beta chains listed next were all sequenced from one sample in a study of shared clonotypes between healthy human individuals. Repertoires were generated with immunoSEQ multiplex PCR, while TCRdb's copy carries only in-frame clones and drops some. The repertoire consists of about 2.3 million clones, with approximately 93% occurring once and the leading ten covering about 0.39%. The sequencing sample was made of naive CD4+ T cells from PBMCs. The subset: CD45RA+ positively selected. The source of these receptors is a man aged 18-30 years in good health. Some clones in this sample may be carry-over from other donors' samples.

V and J are TRBV11-2 and TRBJ1-1; D is uncertain. Per germline, CDR1 SGHAT and CDR2 FQNNGV. Trimming stripped 2 bases from V and 6 bases from J, with 10 bases between. The CDR3 totals 13 residues. CDR3 DNA: TGTGCCAGCAGCTTATCCCCTGGGCCTGAAGCTTTCTTT. Translated: CASSLSPGPEAFF.

The chain couples TRBV7-3 to TRBJ2-1; 8 nucleotides align to TRBD2. The CDR3 has 15 residues. Germline loops: CDR1 SGHTA, CDR2 FQGTGA. Losses at the gene ends were 3 bases for V and 4 bases for J; bases not matched to a gene: 5. The chain's CDR3 is CASSLRREVYNEQFF. CDR3 bases: TGTGCCAGCAGCTTGAGGCGGGAGGTTTACAATGAGCAGTTCTTC. Full variable domain (missing parts from reference TRBV7-3 and TRBJ2-1): GAGVSQTPSNKVTEKGKYVELRCDPISGHTALYWYRQSLGQGPEFLIYFQGTGAADDSGLPNDRFFAVRPEGSVSTLKIQRTERGDSAVYLCASSLRREVYNEQFFGPGTRLTVL.

The chain couples TRBV14 to TRBJ1-2; no clear D. The CDR3 totals 16 residues. CDR1 and CDR2 from the germline V gene are SGHDN and FVKESK. V shed 1 base and J shed 0 bases, with 12 bases lying between them. The CDR3 loop is CASSQGPLLANYGYTF. The DNA of the CDR3 is TGTGCCAGCAGCCAAGGTCCCCTACTAGCTAACTATGGCTACACCTTC.

The rearrangement links TRBV5-1 to TRBJ2-1; 14 bases line up with TRBD2. Germline values: CDR1 SGHRS, CDR2 YFSETQ. Losses at the gene ends were 4 bases for V and 6 bases for J; bases not matched to a gene: 12. The CDR3 loop spans 18 amino acids. CDR3 in amino acids: CASSPGTSGRIGSNEQFF. As DNA, the CDR3 is TGCGCCAGCAGCCCCGGGACTAGCGGGAGAATTGGTTCCAATGAGCAGTTCTTC. The whole variable domain, remainder taken from reference TRBV5-1 and TRBJ2-1, is KAGVTQTPRYLIKTRGQQVTLSCSPISGHRSVSWYQQTPGQGLQFLFEYFSETQRNKGNFPGRFSGRQFSNSRSEMNVSTLELGDSALYLCASSPGTSGRIGSNEQFFGPGTRLTVL.

V is TRBV27 and J is TRBJ1-1, with D unclear. V lost 0 bases and J 1 base, leaving 9 bases between the germline ends. CDR1 MNHEY and CDR2 SMNVEV come from the germline V gene (reference sequence). This CDR3 spans 15 amino acids. Here the CDR3 reads CASSLSYFSNTEAFF. The CDR3 DNA reads TGTGCCAGCAGTTTATCGTATTTCTCGAACACTGAAGCTTTCTTT.

The chain couples TRBV18 to TRBJ2-7; TRBD1 or TRBD2 may be the D gene (6 bases each). Germline V gene lookup returns CDR1 KGHSH and CDR2 LQKENI. With 5 bases removed from V and 6 bases from J, the gap between germline ends came to 14 bases. This CDR3 has 13 amino acids. CDR3 in amino acids: CASSGGLDGEQYF. CDR3 nucleotide sequence: TGTGCCAGCTCAGGGGGGCTTGACGGCGAGCAGTACTTC.

CDR3 nucleotides: TGCGCCAGCAGCTTGGATTCGGGGGACTATGGCTACACCTTC. Translated, it gives CASSLDSGDYGYTF. The chain recombines TRBV5-1 with TRBJ1-2, with a weak D call TRBD1 (5 bases). The CDR3 runs 14 residues. The germline V gene encodes CDR1 SGHRS and CDR2 YFSETQ. V was cut by 0 bases and J by 3 bases, with 9 bases left in between.

There are a few counts of this clone. The rearrangement uses TRBV7-2 and TRBJ1-1; D call uncertain. Trimming took off 5 bases at V and 1 base at J, with 8 bases between the two ends. This CDR3 spans 13 amino acids. Per the germline V gene, CDR1 is SGHTA and CDR2 is FQGNSA. Here the CDR3 reads CASSTRPNTEAFF. The CDR3 region has the DNA TGTGCCAGCAGCACCAGGCCGAACACTGAAGCTTTCTTT.

V usage is TRBV4-3 and J usage is TRBJ1-1, with unresolved D. Trimming shortened V by 0 bases and J by 4 bases, and 12 bases separated the two germline ends. Germline CDR1 LGHNA, CDR2 YSLEER. The CDR3 is 15 amino acids. The chain's CDR3 is CASSQDPGVGTEAFF. In DNA form, the CDR3 reads TGCGCCAGCAGCCAAGATCCTGGGGTAGGCACTGAAGCTTTCTTT.

This chain connects TRBV5-6 to TRBJ2-3; maybe TRBD2 (6 bases). Trimming left V 4 bases short and J 4 bases short, with 19 bases between. Germline V gives CDR1 SGHDT, CDR2 YYEEEE. The CDR3 spans 16 residues. As DNA, the CDR3 is TGTGCCAGCAGCGCCTCCCTCAGCAGGGACTCAGATACGCAGTATTTT. It yields the protein CASSASLSRDSDTQYF.

The V call is TRBV7-6, the J call TRBJ1-5; D is undetermined. The V end lost 2 bases, the J end lost 2 bases, and 13 bases lay between the germline ends. This CDR3 region has 16 residues. CDR1 SGHVS and CDR2 FNYEAQ come from the germline V gene. Here the CDR3 DNA reads TGTGCCAGCAGCTTAAAGGTTAAGCGGGGCAATCAGCCCCAGCATTTT. It codes for CASSLKVKRGNQPQHF.

V gene TRBV15 combines with J gene TRBJ1-5; unclear D gene. With 0 bases removed from V and 5 bases from J, the gap between germline ends came to 8 bases. The CDR3 has 14 amino acids. Germline-derived CDR1 and CDR2 are LNHNV and YYDKDF (reference sequence). CDR3 amino acids: CATSRDQRDQPQHF. CDR3 nucleotides: TGTGCCACCAGCAGAGATCAGCGAGATCAGCCCCAGCATTTT.

To note about this clone: Other DNA variants within this sample encode the same CDR3. J is TRBJ2-7 and V is TRBV29-1; TRBD1 is a possible D gene (6 bases). Germline V gene data show CDR1 as SQVTM and CDR2 as ANQGSEA. CDR3 length equals 12 residues. Trimming stripped 6 bases from V and 2 bases from J, with 11 bases between. CDR3: CSVVQGTYEQYF. In nucleotides, the CDR3 is TGCAGCGTGGTACAGGGTACCTACGAGCAGTACTTC.

This rearrangement joins TRBV30 to TRBJ1-4, with D perhaps TRBD1 (6 bases). Looked up from germline, CDR1 is GTSNPN and CDR2 is SVGIG (reference sequence). With 3 bases removed from V and 10 bases from J, the gap between germline ends came to 18 bases. The CDR3 is made up of 14 amino acids. CDR3 in amino acids: CAWSAGTLGGKLFF. The DNA of the CDR3 is TGTGCCTGGAGCGCCGGGACACTCGGTGGAAAACTGTTTTTT.

This clone came up once. V is TRBV28 and J is TRBJ1-2, with TRBD1 matching over 7 bases. V gave up 5 bases and J gave up 7 bases; unmatched junction bases: 7. Germline CDR1 MDHEN, CDR2 SYDVKM. The CDR3 is 13 residues long. Here the CDR3 DNA reads TGTGCCAGCAGTCGCCGACAGGGAGGTGGCTACACCTTC. Protein product: CASSRRQGGGYTF.

In nucleotides, the CDR3 is TGTGCCAGCAGCTTAGGTTCAGGTAGCCAAGAGACCCAGTACTTC. Protein product: CASSLGSGSQETQYF. The chain is built from TRBV7-6 and TRBJ2-5; D gene ambiguous. With 1 base removed from V and 1 base from J, the gap between germline ends came to 10 bases. This CDR3 contains 15 residues. Per the germline V gene, CDR1 is SGHVS and CDR2 is FNYEAQ.

The chain has TRBV27 and TRBJ2-7, with 7 bases fitting TRBD1. With V trimmed by 4 bases and J by 7 bases, 16 bases remained unmatched. Germline CDR1 is MNHEY and CDR2 is SMNVEV (reference sequence). The CDR3 covers 16 residues. The CDR3 is CASSSILRDRRGEQYF. CDR3 sequence (DNA): TGTGCCAGCAGTTCCATTCTCCGGGACAGAAGAGGAGAGCAGTACTTC.

CDR3 protein: CASWRQDYNEQFF. Written as DNA, the CDR3 is TGCGCCAGCTGGCGACAGGACTACAATGAGCAGTTCTTC. The V and J genes are TRBV5-1 and TRBJ2-1, with D maybe TRBD1 (6 bases). CDR1 SGHRS and CDR2 YFSETQ come from the germline V gene. V lost 7 bases and J lost 3, with 11 bases in between. The CDR3 is made up of 13 amino acids.

This sequence joins TRBV18 and TRBJ1-1; no definite D call. V was trimmed by 0 bases and J by 6 bases, leaving 8 bases between them. CDR1 is KGHSH, CDR2 LQKENI, per germline. The CDR3 runs 13 residues. The CDR3 bases are TGTGCCAGCTCACCACCTTCTACTGCTGAAGCTTTCTTT. As protein: CASSPPSTAEAFF.

V gene TRBV5-1 combines with J gene TRBJ2-7, with 8 bases fitting TRBD2. This CDR3 has 15 amino acids. Germline V gene sequence: CDR1 SGHRS, CDR2 YFSETQ. V gave up 3 bases and J gave up 2 bases; unmatched junction bases: 7. The CDR3 loop is CASSSAERGTYEQYF. In DNA, the CDR3 is TGCGCCAGCAGCTCAGCTGAGCGGGGGACCTACGAGCAGTACTTC. The entire variable domain, with the rest obtained from reference TRBV5-1 and TRBJ2-7, is as follows: KAGVTQTPRYLIKTRGQQVTLSCSPISGHRSVSWYQQTPGQGLQFLFEYFSETQRNKGNFPGRFSGRQFSNSRSEMNVSTLELGDSALYLCASSSAERGTYEQYFGPGTRLTVT.

The chain employs TRBV28 and TRBJ2-3, with 13 bases fitting TRBD2. Trimming took 5 bases from V and 4 from J; bases not matched to a gene: 6. From germline, CDR1 is MDHEN and CDR2 SYDVKM. The CDR3 is 16 amino acids. The CDR3 protein is CASSARTSGSPDTQYF. The CDR3 bases are TGTGCCAGCAGTGCAAGGACTAGCGGGAGCCCAGATACGCAGTATTTT.

The V gene is TRBV6-6, the J gene TRBJ2-1; the D gene is possibly TRBD1 (6 bases). V was shortened by 4 bases and J by 8 bases, with 18 bases between the two germline ends. This CDR3 contains 15 residues. From germline, CDR1 is MNHNY and CDR2 SVGAGI (reference sequence). The CDR3 DNA reads as TGTGCCAGCAGTTCCCCTGGGGGCGGTCGGGATGAGCAGTTCTTC. Its translation is CASSSPGGGRDEQFF.

The J gene is TRBJ2-7, the V gene TRBV2; D gene uncertain. The CDR3 consists of 13 residues. V was shortened by 11 bases and J by 0 bases, with 14 bases between the two germline ends. CDR1 is SNHLY, CDR2 FYNNEI, per germline. CDR3 amino acids: CASEFTDSYEQYF. DNA for the CDR3: TGTGCCTCCGAGTTTACGGACTCCTACGAGCAGTACTTC.

Remarks on this clone: The sample carries other DNA sequences with the same CDR3. This chain links TRBV5-4 with TRBJ2-2; D is possibly TRBD1 or TRBD2 (6 bases each). This CDR3 has 16 residues. Deletions cut 4 bases from V and 2 bases from J, with 15 bases between. Looked up from germline, CDR1 is SGHNT and CDR2 is YYREEE (reference sequence). The CDR3, as DNA: TGTGCCAGCAGCCAAGGGGGGCGGGGAAACACCGGGGAGCTGTTTTTT. Translation gives CASSQGGRGNTGELFF.

The chain carries TRBV15 and TRBJ2-1; 13 bases line up with TRBD2. The CDR3 consists of 17 residues. Germline V gene data show CDR1 as LNHNV and CDR2 as YYDKDF (reference sequence). V lost 2 bases and J lost 10; bases outside the gene matches: 11. The CDR3 protein is CATSRRGGLAGRREQFF. The CDR3 DNA reads TGTGCCACCAGCAGACGTGGGGGACTAGCGGGGAGGAGGGAGCAGTTCTTC.

The gene calls are TRBV7-9 and TRBJ1-4, with D tentatively TRBD1 (5 bases). Trimming pared 5 bases from V and 12 bases from J, leaving 13 bases between. The germline V gene encodes CDR1 SEHNR and CDR2 FQNEAQ (reference sequence). The CDR3 contains 12 residues. CDR3 in DNA: TGTGCCAGCAGCCAGGGCCAGACCCAACTGTTTTTT. Amino acid sequence: CASSQGQTQLFF.